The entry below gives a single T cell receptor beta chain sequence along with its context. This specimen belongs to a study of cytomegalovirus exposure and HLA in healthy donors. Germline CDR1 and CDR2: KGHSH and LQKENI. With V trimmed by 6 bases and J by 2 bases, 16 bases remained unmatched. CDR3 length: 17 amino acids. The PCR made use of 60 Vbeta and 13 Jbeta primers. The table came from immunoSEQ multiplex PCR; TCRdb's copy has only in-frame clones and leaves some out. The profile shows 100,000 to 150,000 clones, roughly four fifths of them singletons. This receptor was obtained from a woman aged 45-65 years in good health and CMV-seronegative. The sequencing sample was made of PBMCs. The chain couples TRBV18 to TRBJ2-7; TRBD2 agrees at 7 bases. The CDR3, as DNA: TGTGCCAGCTCCCAAGCCGGGGGAGGGGAGATCGCCTACGAGCAGTACGTC. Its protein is CASSQAGGGEIAYEQYV.